In its sample, the clone carrying this T cell receptor (beta chain) was seen a few times. What it binds is not known. Alongside a J-beta primer mix, a sample-barcoded 5' primer served in a second PCR lasting roughly 7 to 11 cycles. Each CDR3 protein is one row after TCRdb ran MiXCR on the 5' RACE reads. The table includes more than 750,000 distinct CDR3 sequences, 25% to 30% detected once. The sample originates from a study of blood T cells in healthy people across ages. Study results and limitations: PBMCs went unsorted, and a conclusive naive versus antigen-experienced comparison was therefore prevented.

Germline CDR1 and CDR2: MDHEN and SYDVKM. Trimming took 4 bases from V and 0 from J, leaving 22 bases between them. CDR3 size: 19 residues. These same data were also listed under a study on T cells of mothers and their children. That source adds: Per mother, over 8 million TCR beta CDR3 reads were obtained; per child, 2.5 million to 3.5 million.

This TCR was sampled from a woman between 35 and 50 years old in good health. The J gene is TRBJ2-4, the V gene TRBV28; D may match TRBD1 or TRBD2 (5 bases each). The material sequenced was blood. The CDR3 nucleotides read TGTGCCAGCAGTTGGGGACCGGGACGGGGACCCCTAGCCAAAAACATTCAGTACTTC. Residues: CASSWGPGRGPLAKNIQYF.